A selection of T cell receptor beta chains follows, all from one sample in a study of T cell changes during pregnancy in multiple sclerosis. The data were produced by immunoSEQ multiplex PCR, yet TCRdb's version contains in-frame clones alone and is incomplete. The data show about 80,000 clones, 85% to 95% seen once. Here the sequenced sample was peripheral blood, taken after pregnancy. These receptors were collected from a female donor in good health, enrolled as a control in a pregnancy study. CDR3s include the opening cysteine and the closing phenylalanine or tryptophan. The D gene is left open where the match is weak. The size entry is marked missing in some rows and otherwise reads once, few, many or a size class.

v_gene: TRBV6-6; j_gene: TRBJ1-2; d_gene: .; abundance: .; CDR3aa: CASSYDGDYGYTF; CDR3nt: TGTGCCAGCAGTTATGACGGGGACTATGGCTACACCTTC
v_gene: TRBV6-5; j_gene: TRBJ2-5; d_gene: TRBD2; abundance: .; CDR3aa: CASRGLAGEKKQYF; CDR3nt: TGTGCCAGCAGAGGACTAGCGGGAGAGAAAAAGCAGTACTTC
v_gene: TRBV2; j_gene: TRBJ2-7; d_gene: TRBD2; abundance: .; CDR3aa: CASSGWEAGSYEQYF; CDR3nt: TGTGCCAGCTCGGGTTGGGAAGCGGGAAGTTACGAGCAGTACTTC
v_gene: TRBV25-1; j_gene: TRBJ2-7; d_gene: .; abundance: .; CDR3aa: CASSKHGSSYEQYF; CDR3nt: TGTGCCAGCAGTAAACATGGTTCCTCCTACGAGCAGTACTTC
v_gene: TRBV29-1; j_gene: TRBJ2-1; d_gene: TRBD1; abundance: .; CDR3aa: CSVDRGYEQFF; CDR3nt: TGCAGCGTGGACAGGGGGTATGAGCAGTTCTTC
v_gene: TRBV5-6; j_gene: TRBJ2-5; d_gene: TRBD2; abundance: .; CDR3aa: CASSLLAGAHQETQYF; CDR3nt: TGTGCCAGCAGCTTACTAGCGGGGGCCCACCAAGAGACCCAGTACTTC
v_gene: TRBV4-1; j_gene: TRBJ2-1; d_gene: TRBD2; abundance: .; CDR3aa: CASSQDGGLAGDYNEQFF; CDR3nt: TGCGCCAGCAGCCAAGATGGGGGACTAGCGGGGGACTACAATGAGCAGTTCTTC
v_gene: TRBV9; j_gene: TRBJ2-3; d_gene: TRBD2; abundance: .; CDR3aa: CASSVEWREGVDTQYF; CDR3nt: TGTGCCAGCAGCGTAGAGTGGCGGGAGGGTGTAGATACGCAGTATTTT
v_gene: TRBV2; j_gene: TRBJ2-1; d_gene: .; abundance: .; CDR3aa: CASSPGRGWGEQFF; CDR3nt: TGTGCCAGCAGCCCAGGGAGGGGGTGGGGTGAGCAGTTCTTC
v_gene: TRBV5-4; j_gene: TRBJ1-2; d_gene: TRBD1; abundance: .; CDR3aa: CASSPRDRAYGYTF; CDR3nt: TGTGCCAGCAGCCCGAGGGACAGGGCCTATGGCTACACCTTC
v_gene: TRBV7-9; j_gene: TRBJ2-7; d_gene: TRBD1; abundance: .; CDR3aa: CASSPGGSGEQYF; CDR3nt: TGTGCCAGCAGCCCAGGGGGTTCGGGCGAGCAGTACTTC
v_gene: TRBV7-7; j_gene: TRBJ2-5; d_gene: .; abundance: .; CDR3aa: CASSLVGGAGETQYF; CDR3nt: TGTGCTAGCAGCTTAGTAGGCGGGGCAGGAGAGACCCAGTACTTC
v_gene: TRBV27; j_gene: TRBJ2-7; d_gene: TRBD2; abundance: .; CDR3aa: CASSHTSVQSYEQYF; CDR3nt: TGTGCCAGCAGCCATACTAGCGTCCAGTCCTACGAGCAGTACTTC
v_gene: TRBV28; j_gene: TRBJ1-4; d_gene: .; abundance: .; CDR3aa: CASSFAGAGDEKLFF; CDR3nt: TGTGCCAGCAGTTTTGCAGGGGCGGGAGATGAAAAACTGTTTTTT
v_gene: TRBV18; j_gene: TRBJ1-4; d_gene: .; abundance: .; CDR3aa: CASSQAQGREKLFF; CDR3nt: TGTGCCAGCTCACAAGCTCAGGGGAGAGAAAAACTGTTTTTT
v_gene: TRBV30; j_gene: TRBJ2-1; d_gene: .; abundance: .; CDR3aa: CAWSELRLANEQFF; CDR3nt: TGTGCCTGGAGTGAGCTGCGGCTAGCCAATGAGCAGTTCTTC
v_gene: TRBV11-2; j_gene: TRBJ2-2; d_gene: .; abundance: .; CDR3aa: CASRPGRELFF; CDR3nt: TGTGCCAGCAGGCCGGGGAGGGAGCTGTTTTTT
v_gene: TRBV30; j_gene: TRBJ2-1; d_gene: .; abundance: .; CDR3aa: CAWSVRDRPYNEQFF; CDR3nt: TGTGCCTGGAGTGTACGTGACAGGCCTTACAATGAGCAGTTCTTC
v_gene: TRBV5-5; j_gene: TRBJ2-2; d_gene: .; abundance: .; CDR3aa: CASSSLRGNTGELFF; CDR3nt: TGTGCCAGCAGCTCCCTCCGGGGGAACACCGGGGAGCTGTTTTTT
v_gene: TRBV6-4; j_gene: TRBJ2-1; d_gene: TRBD1; abundance: .; CDR3aa: CASSGGQASYNEQFF; CDR3nt: TGTGCCAGCAGTGGGGGACAGGCCTCCTACAATGAGCAGTTCTTC
v_gene: TRBV12-5; j_gene: TRBJ1-1; d_gene: .; abundance: .; CDR3aa: CASGLGHRNTEAFF; CDR3nt: TGTGCTAGTGGTTTGGGCCATAGGAACACTGAAGCTTTCTTT
v_gene: TRBV5-1; j_gene: TRBJ2-3; d_gene: .; abundance: .; CDR3aa: CASSPGLLTDTQYF; CDR3nt: TGCGCCAGCAGCCCCGGACTGCTCACAGATACGCAGTATTTT
v_gene: TRBV5-1; j_gene: TRBJ2-5; d_gene: TRBD2; abundance: once; CDR3aa: CASSLAGGETQYF; CDR3nt: TGCGCCAGCAGCTTGGCCGGGGGGGAGACCCAGTACTTC
v_gene: TRBV19; j_gene: TRBJ2-5; d_gene: TRBD2; abundance: .; CDR3aa: CASRQTSGGSGETQYF; CDR3nt: TGTGCCAGTAGGCAAACTAGCGGGGGGTCAGGGGAGACCCAGTACTTC
v_gene: TRBV30; j_gene: TRBJ2-2; d_gene: .; abundance: .; CDR3aa: CAWSVQVGTGELFF; CDR3nt: TGTGCCTGGAGTGTACAAGTTGGCACCGGGGAGCTGTTTTTT
v_gene: TRBV7-2; j_gene: TRBJ1-2; d_gene: TRBD1; abundance: .; CDR3aa: CASSFNRGLGYTF; CDR3nt: TGTGCCAGCAGCTTCAACAGGGGGCTAGGCTACACCTTC
v_gene: TRBV5-1; j_gene: TRBJ2-7; d_gene: .; abundance: .; CDR3aa: CASSLDGGYEQYF; CDR3nt: TGCGCCAGCAGCTTGGACGGGGGCTACGAGCAGTACTTC
v_gene: TRBV10-3; j_gene: TRBJ1-4; d_gene: .; abundance: .; CDR3aa: CAVRKDSNEKLFF; CDR3nt: TGTGCCGTCCGAAAGGACTCGAATGAAAAACTGTTTTTT
v_gene: TRBV5-1; j_gene: TRBJ2-3; d_gene: TRBD2; abundance: .; CDR3aa: CASSLRLAGGQSTDTQYF; CDR3nt: TGCGCCAGCAGCTTGCGCCTAGCGGGGGGCCAGAGCACAGATACGCAGTATTTT
v_gene: TRBV4-2; j_gene: TRBJ2-2; d_gene: TRBD1; abundance: .; CDR3aa: CASSQGQGITGELFF; CDR3nt: TGTGCCAGCAGCCAAGGACAGGGAATAACCGGGGAGCTGTTTTTT
v_gene: TRBV6-5; j_gene: TRBJ1-2; d_gene: TRBD1; abundance: .; CDR3aa: CASSTRGRNYGYTF; CDR3nt: TGTGCCAGCAGTACCAGGGGGCGGAACTATGGCTACACCTTC
v_gene: TRBV15; j_gene: TRBJ1-3; d_gene: TRBD1; abundance: .; CDR3aa: CATSKALYRGRGRSSGNTIYF; CDR3nt: TGTGCCACCAGCAAAGCCCTTTACAGGGGCCGGGGAAGGAGCTCTGGAAACACCATATATTTT